The entry below gives a single T cell receptor (beta chain) sequence along with its context. Its antigen is as yet unknown. The sample is drawn from a study of T cell responses to AZD1222 COVID-19 vaccine. General study findings and limits: White British donors predominated, females outnumbered males, and clonal diversity was possibly underestimated. Spike-specific TCR breadth and depth went up after people got two AZD1222 doses. Close to half of all spike-specific TCRs reportedly target regions of the variants that are unmutated. Only six individuals given AZD1222 were seropositive at baseline.

This CDR3 is built from 12 residues. Per germline, CDR1 KGHDR and CDR2 SFDVKD. The V end was cut by 7 bases, the J end by 6 bases, with 11 bases between. Clones were sequenced by immunoSEQ multiplex PCR, and TCRdb holds only the in-frame ones, with some missing. The data hold some 120,000 clones, with 80% to 85% observed a single time. The chain employs TRBV24-1 and TRBJ1-1; perhaps TRBD1 as D (6 bases). This TCR derives from an adult in good health. Source: peripheral blood, taken on day 0 of AZD1222 vaccination. The CDR3 reads CATRGAGPEAFF. DNA for the CDR3: TGTGCCACCAGGGGGGCCGGCCCTGAAGCTTTCTTT.